These 28 T cell receptor beta chains were all obtained from the same sample, sequenced in a study of cytomegalovirus exposure and HLA in healthy donors. Produced via immunoSEQ multiplex PCR; TCRdb's table is partial and in-frame only. The sample has roughly 330,000 clones, 75% to 90% seen once. The sample consisted of PBMCs. The source is a young woman in good health and CMV-seropositive.

This clone was seen just once. V and J are TRBV14 and TRBJ1-2; D not resolved. Trimming cost V 0 bases and J 0 bases, with 5 bases left between them. CDR3 length: 14 residues. From germline, CDR1 is SGHDN and CDR2 FVKESK. The CDR3 loop is CASSQDPANYGYTF. The CDR3 DNA reads as TGTGCCAGCAGCCAAGATCCAGCTAACTATGGCTACACCTTC.

The genes are TRBV15 and TRBJ2-7; no firm D call. There are 13 residues in the CDR3. CDR1 is LNHNV, CDR2 YYDKDF, per germline (reference sequence). Trimming left V 0 bases short and J 6 bases short, with 9 bases between. CDR3 amino acids: CATSRDFTGEQYF. CDR3 nucleotide sequence: TGTGCCACCAGCAGAGATTTCACGGGCGAGCAGTACTTC.

The chain employs TRBV5-1 and TRBJ1-2; TRBD1 matches 10 bases. Per the germline V gene, CDR1 is SGHRS and CDR2 is YFSETQ. The CDR3 totals 16 residues. V shed 0 bases and J 7 bases; nucleotides not matched to a gene: 9. The CDR3 DNA follows: TGCGCCAGCAGCTTGGTTCCGGGACAGGGGCATGCTGGCTACACCTTC. It is translated as CASSLVPGQGHAGYTF.

This clone was counted only a few times. The gene calls are TRBV7-8 and TRBJ1-2, with a weak D call TRBD1 (6 bases). CDR1 SGHVS and CDR2 FQNEAQ come from the germline V gene. The CDR3 runs 15 residues. Trimming removed 0 bases from V and 2 bases from J, with 10 bases in between. The CDR3 protein is CASSLAGTPNYGYTF. The CDR3 nucleotides read TGTGCCAGCAGCTTAGCAGGGACACCCAACTATGGCTACACCTTC.

This clone was seen a few times. The rearrangement links TRBV28 to TRBJ2-2; TRBD1 agrees at 7 bases. With V trimmed by 5 bases and J by 8 bases, 8 bases remained unmatched. Germline V lookup: CDR1 MDHEN, CDR2 SYDVKM. The CDR3 runs 14 residues. The CDR3 protein is CASSMTGFRGELFF. CDR3 DNA sequence: TGTGCCAGCAGTATGACAGGGTTTAGGGGGGAGCTGTTTTTT.

This chain uses TRBV6-4 with TRBJ1-1, with a possible D match to TRBD1 (5 bases). There are 14 residues in the CDR3. The germline CDR1 and CDR2 sequences are MRHNA and SNTAGT. V shed 5 bases and J shed 2 bases, with 12 bases lying between them. Here the CDR3 reads CASSYPGPNTEAFF. The CDR3 bases are TGTGCCAGCAGTTACCCGGGGCCTAACACTGAAGCTTTCTTT.

This clone was observed a few times. This rearrangement joins TRBV27 to TRBJ2-2, with TRBD2 identical over 11 bases. Germline CDR1 reads MNHEY; CDR2 reads SMNVEV (reference sequence). This CDR3 has 15 residues. V shed 7 bases, J shed 7 bases, and the junction held 8 bases outside the gene matches. Here the CDR3 DNA reads TGTGCCAGCACCGTAGGGACTAGCGGATTCGGGGAGCTGTTTTTT. Its protein is CASTVGTSGFGELFF.

V is TRBV5-1 and J is TRBJ2-3; D is perhaps TRBD2 (6 bases). The CDR3 has 14 amino acids. Germline CDR1 reads SGHRS; CDR2 reads YFSETQ. V was clipped by 2 bases and J by 1 base, with 8 bases between them. The CDR3 DNA reads TGCGCCAGCAGCTTCTCTAGCGGCACAGATACGCAGTATTTT. Translating gives CASSFSSGTDTQYF.

The genes are TRBV7-2 and TRBJ2-2, with TRBD1 matching over 8 bases. Losses at the gene ends were 1 base for V and 1 base for J; bases not matched to a gene: 2. CDR1 is SGHTA, CDR2 FQGNSA, per germline. CDR3 length: 16 amino acids. CDR3 bases: TGTGCCAGCAGCTTAGGGACAGGGCTGAACACCGGGGAGCTGTTTTTT. The encoded protein is CASSLGTGLNTGELFF.

V gene TRBV30 combines with J gene TRBJ2-7; D is ambiguous. V lost 2 bases, J lost 10 bases, and 15 bases lay in between. The CDR3 length is 12 residues. Per the germline V gene, CDR1 is GTSNPN and CDR2 is SVGIG (reference sequence). CDR3 residues: CAWSPDTWEQYF. The DNA of the CDR3 is TGTGCCTGGAGTCCGGATACTTGGGAACAGTACTTC.

The chain combines TRBV11-3 with TRBJ2-3, with TRBD2 matching over 9 bases. J was trimmed by 3 bases and V by 1 base; bases with no gene match: 2. CDR3 size: 15 residues. The germline CDR1 and CDR2 sequences are SGHNT and YENEEA. This CDR3 is CASSLGTSATDTQYF. In DNA form, the CDR3 reads TGTGCCAGCAGCTTAGGGACTAGCGCTACAGATACGCAGTATTTT. The full variable domain, rest sourced from reference TRBV11-3 and TRBJ2-3, is EAGVVQSPRYKIIEKKQPVAFWCNPISGHNTLYWYLQNLGQGPELLIRYENEEAVDDSQLPKDRFSAERLKGVDSTLKIQPAELGDSAVYLCASSLGTSATDTQYFGPGTRLTVL.

J is TRBJ2-2 and V is TRBV4-1; the D is unclear. The V end was cut by 4 bases, the J end by 5 bases, with 8 bases between. CDR3 length: 13 residues. CDR1 is MGHRA and CDR2 is YSYEKL in the germline V gene. As DNA, the CDR3 is TGCGCCAGCAGCCCCAGAAGGACCGGGGAGCTGTTTTTT. It translates to CASSPRRTGELFF.

The V gene is TRBV9, the J gene TRBJ1-4; no clear D. Germline V gene sequence: CDR1 SGDLS, CDR2 YYNGEE. The CDR3 has 12 amino acids. In DNA, the CDR3 is TGTGCTAGCGGCGGAAATAATGAAAAACTGTTTTTT. Its protein product is CASGGNNEKLFF.

The chain employs TRBV27 and TRBJ2-2, with D maybe TRBD2 (5 bases). Germline V gene data show CDR1 as MNHEY and CDR2 as SMNVEV (reference sequence). V was clipped by 6 bases and J by 0 bases, with 8 bases between them. This CDR3 comprises 14 residues. The CDR3 sequence: CASRGDANTGELFF. The CDR3 DNA reads TGTGCCAGCAGGGGAGACGCGAACACCGGGGAGCTGTTTTTT.

This clone has only one observation. The gene calls are TRBV5-6 and TRBJ2-1; TRBD1 aligns across 9 bases. The germline CDR1 and CDR2 sequences are SGHDT and YYEEEE. The CDR3 totals 15 residues. V lost 2 bases to trimming and J lost 10 bases; unmatched junction nucleotides: 10. The CDR3 nucleotides read TGTGCCAGCAGCTTCCGGGACAGGGTTGTTGGGGAGCAGTTCTTC. Protein product: CASSFRDRVVGEQFF.

The rearrangement uses TRBV30 and TRBJ2-2; D ambiguous. The V gene lost 0 bases and the J gene lost 6 bases, with 8 bases spanning the gap. The CDR3 consists of 13 residues. Germline values: CDR1 GTSNPN, CDR2 SVGIG (reference sequence). The CDR3 coding sequence is TGTGCCTGGAGTGTTCAGCGTGCCGGGGAGCTGTTTTTT. It translates to CAWSVQRAGELFF.

This chain links TRBV11-2 with TRBJ2-7; a weak D match, TRBD1 (6 bases). From germline, CDR1 is SGHAT and CDR2 FQNNGV. V lost 5 bases to trimming and J lost 2 bases, with 16 bases between them. The CDR3 runs 15 residues. The CDR3 protein is CASSPDSGGPYEQYF. The CDR3 DNA reads TGTGCCAGCAGCCCGGACAGTGGTGGCCCCTACGAGCAGTACTTC.

This chain joins TRBV6-6 and TRBJ2-7; maybe TRBD1 (5 bases). The CDR3 loop spans 13 amino acids. Trimming shortened V by 2 bases and J by 6 bases, and 11 bases separated the two germline ends. Germline V gene sequence: CDR1 MNHNY, CDR2 SVGAGI (reference sequence). The CDR3 loop is CASSYPQGSEQYF. The DNA of the CDR3 is TGTGCCAGCAGTTACCCTCAGGGTTCCGAGCAGTACTTC.

The chain couples TRBV30 to TRBJ1-5, with D perhaps matching TRBD1 (6 bases). The CDR3 sequence is 14 residues long. With 4 bases removed from V and 2 bases from J, the gap between germline ends came to 12 bases. Germline CDR1 is GTSNPN and CDR2 is SVGIG (reference sequence). This chain's CDR3 is CAWIKGVGNQPQHF. The CDR3 region has the DNA TGTGCCTGGATAAAGGGGGTGGGCAATCAGCCCCAGCATTTT.

This sequence joins TRBV9 and TRBJ2-7, with D uncertain. Looked up from germline, CDR1 is SGDLS and CDR2 is YYNGEE. Trimming removed 0 bases from V and 6 bases from J, with 16 bases in between. The CDR3 is made up of 15 amino acids. The CDR3 DNA is TGTGCCAGCAGCGTAGGGCAGGAGCAAGGTCGCGAGCAGTACTTC. It yields the protein CASSVGQEQGREQYF.

V usage is TRBV28 and J usage is TRBJ2-7; D perhaps matches TRBD1 (6 bases). This CDR3 is built from 15 residues. V lost 7 bases, J lost 4 bases, and 20 bases lay in between. Germline values: CDR1 MDHEN, CDR2 SYDVKM. The CDR3 nucleotides read TGTGCCAGCACTGGGGCAGGGACACCTTTGTACGAGCAGTACTTC. Protein product: CASTGAGTPLYEQYF.

The J gene is TRBJ2-5, the V gene TRBV5-6, with D uncertain. There are 12 residues in the CDR3. Germline-derived CDR1 and CDR2 are SGHDT and YYEEEE. V was pared by 3 bases and J by 4 bases, with 7 bases between. CDR3 sequence (DNA): TGTGCCAGCAGCTCGATGGGAGAGACCCAGTACTTC. Encoded protein: CASSSMGETQYF.

This chain connects TRBV5-6 to TRBJ1-1, with D hard to call. Trimming removed 2 bases from V and 0 bases from J, with 8 bases in between. The CDR3 is made up of 14 amino acids. Germline V lookup: CDR1 SGHDT, CDR2 YYEEEE. The CDR3, as DNA: TGTGCCAGCAGCTTTCCGGGTCTGAACACTGAAGCTTTCTTT. It specifies CASSFPGLNTEAFF.

The chain joins TRBV6-1 to TRBJ1-1; D is undetermined. V was trimmed by 0 bases and J by 0 bases, leaving 8 bases between them. Germline assignment: CDR1 MNHNS and CDR2 SASEGT. This CDR3 has 15 residues. CDR3 bases: TGTGCCAGCAGTGAAGCTCACAGCCTGAACACTGAAGCTTTCTTT. Protein sequence: CASSEAHSLNTEAFF.

V and J are TRBV9 and TRBJ1-6; 7 bases are a match to TRBD1. This CDR3 region has 16 residues. Per the germline V gene, CDR1 is SGDLS and CDR2 is YYNGEE. V shed 4 bases, J shed 0 bases, and the junction held 4 bases outside the gene matches. The CDR3, as DNA: TGTGCCAGCAGCTCTCAGGGGGTCTCCTATAATTCACCCCTCCACTTT. Translating gives CASSSQGVSYNSPLHF.

The chain joins TRBV5-4 to TRBJ1-2, with 9 bases that match TRBD1. CDR3 size: 15 residues. Trimming cost V 4 bases and J 0 bases; bases outside gene matches: 4. Germline V gene data show CDR1 as SGHNT and CDR2 as YYREEE (reference sequence). CDR3 DNA sequence: TGTGCCAGCAGCCGAACAGGGGGCACTAACTATGGCTACACCTTC. This encodes CASSRTGGTNYGYTF. Looking up the rest from reference TRBV5-4 and TRBJ1-2 gives the full variable domain: ETGVTQSPTHLIKTRGQQVTLRCSSQSGHNTVSWYQQALGQGPQFIFQYYREEENGRGNFPPRFSGLQFPNYSSELNVNALELDDSALYLCASSRTGGTNYGYTFGSGTRLTVV.

This chain joins TRBV27 and TRBJ2-5; D is unclear. Trimming removed 8 bases from V and 7 bases from J, with 11 bases in between. This CDR3 is built from 11 residues. Germline assignment: CDR1 MNHEY and CDR2 SMNVEV (reference sequence). DNA for the CDR3: TGTGCCAGCTCTAATTTTCGGACCCAGTACTTC. Translated: CASSNFRTQYF.

The chain couples TRBV6-1 to TRBJ2-2; 7 bases are a match to TRBD2. Looked up from germline, CDR1 is MNHNS and CDR2 is SASEGT. This CDR3 has 13 amino acids. V was clipped by 6 bases and J by 5 bases; unmatched bases: 3. In DNA, the CDR3 is TGTGCCAGCAGGGCCGGGGGGACCGGGGAGCTGTTTTTT. It is translated as CASRAGGTGELFF.